The clone carrying this T cell receptor beta chain was seen only once. Its antigen is not known. Germline V CDR1 and CDR2: DFQATT, SNEGSKA (reference sequence). The V and J ends lost 1 base and 2 bases respectively, with 5 bases between them. CDR3 length: 12 amino acids. Oncomine TCR Beta short-read sequencing was applied to DNA from cultured CD4+ T cells. The template was genomic DNA from cultured CD4+ T cells. TCRdb re-derived calls from the PCR reads in MiXCR, one entry per CDR3 protein. The repertoire has 10,000 to 14,000 distinct CDR3 sequences, 65% of them found once; the top ten carry approximately 26%. Stated treatment: roughly ten-day PBMC culture with coronavirus spike peptide pools or control peptides (ViraFEST assay). About 1.8 million PBMCs per well were cultured with roughly 10 IU/ml IL-2 and 7.5 to 10 ug/ml peptide pools. This record comes from a study of vaccination and CD4 T cells after COVID-19. Across the study: The authors exposed cells to overlapping spike peptides derived from SARS-CoV-2, HCoV-NL63, HCoV-OC43 and HCoV-229E.

Findings and caveats of the study: Post-vaccination reactive clonotypes (median roughly 35) did not differ significantly from post-infection (about 20).

The sequence derives from a human donor who had recovered from COVID-19. The chain joins TRBV20-1 to TRBJ2-5; D is undetermined. Here the sequenced sample was CD4+ T cells from blood, cultured in vitro, taken before SARS-CoV-2 vaccination. In DNA form, the CDR3 reads TGCAGTGCTAGAGGCTCACAAGAGACCCAGTACTTC. This sequence encodes CSARGSQETQYF.